The clone carrying this TCR beta chain was found once. Its antigen is as yet unknown. The sample belongs to a study of shared clonotypes between healthy human individuals. Study results and limitations: Approximately 4.9% of naive CD4 clonotypes were shared across a few donors.

Sequencing was performed with immunoSEQ multiplex PCR; in TCRdb, only in-frame clones are kept and a portion is missing. The table lists some 2,500,000 clones, roughly 92% of them singletons. V gave up 3 bases and J gave up 3 bases, with 14 bases separating them. Germline V gives CDR1 SEHNR, CDR2 FQNEAQ (reference sequence). This CDR3 comprises 15 residues. Specimen: naive CD4+ T cells from PBMCs. The subset here: CD45RA+ positively selected. The TCR originated in a man between 18 and 35 years old in good health. Some clones in this sample may be carry-over from other donors' samples. The J gene is TRBJ1-2, the V gene TRBV7-9, with D perhaps TRBD1 (6 bases). In nucleotides, the CDR3 is TGTGCCAGCAGCTTCGGTGCGGGGGCGGACTATGGCTACACCTTC. Protein sequence: CASSFGAGADYGYTF.